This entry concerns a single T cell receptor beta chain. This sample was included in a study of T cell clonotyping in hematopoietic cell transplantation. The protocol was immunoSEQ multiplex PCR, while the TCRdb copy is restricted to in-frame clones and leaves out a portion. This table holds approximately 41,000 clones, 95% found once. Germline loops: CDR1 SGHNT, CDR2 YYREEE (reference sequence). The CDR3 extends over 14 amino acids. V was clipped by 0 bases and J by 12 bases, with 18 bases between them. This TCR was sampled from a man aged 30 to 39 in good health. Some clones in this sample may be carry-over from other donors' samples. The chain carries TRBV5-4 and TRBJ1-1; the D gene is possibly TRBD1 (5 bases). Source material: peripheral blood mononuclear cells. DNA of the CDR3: TGTGCCAGCAGCTTGGAGGGGCGGGCAGATCCATCTTTCTTT. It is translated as CASSLEGRADPSFF.